This entry lists 27 T cell receptor beta chains sequenced from one sample in a study of T cells after yellow fever vaccination. One entry per CDR3 protein results from TCRdb running MiXCR on the 5' RACE reads. The sample consists of a few hundred thousand distinct CDR3 sequences, approximately 21% of them appearing once. The sequenced sample was PBMCs, obtained 15 days after the yellow fever booster vaccination. The receptor source for this set is a man aged 25-45 years who received the YFV17D yellow fever vaccine.

The table lists this clonotype with a few counts. The chain has TRBV19 and TRBJ2-4; D tentatively reads TRBD1 or TRBD2 (5 bases each). This CDR3 has 16 residues. The ends were cut back, 3 bases at V and 8 bases at J, with 20 bases in the middle. The V gene's germline CDR1 is LNHDA and CDR2 SQIVND (reference sequence). As DNA, the CDR3 is TGTGCCAGTAGTATTCCGACAGAACCCGACGGGGACATTCAGTACTTC. It translates to CASSIPTEPDGDIQYF.

This clonotype was seen more than once but under ten times. The rearrangement uses TRBV15 and TRBJ2-7, with 7 bases matching TRBD1. The CDR3 sequence is 13 residues long. Germline V gives CDR1 LNHNV, CDR2 YYDKDF (reference sequence). Trimming cost V 3 bases and J 5 bases; bases outside gene matches: 4. In DNA form, the CDR3 reads TGTGCCACCAGCAGTGGGACAGTCCACGAGCAGTACTTC. It specifies CATSSGTVHEQYF.

In its sample, this clonotype was seen once. This chain uses TRBV20-1 with TRBJ2-3, with TRBD2 matching 9 bases. This CDR3 has 14 residues. J lost 5 bases, V lost 1 base, and 4 bases had no gene match. Germline V gives CDR1 DFQATT, CDR2 SNEGSKA (reference sequence). The CDR3 DNA is TGCAGTGCTAGAGTCCCAGCGGGAGGAGATACGCAGTATTTT. Protein product: CSARVPAGGDTQYF.

This clonotype was seen only a few times. The chain joins TRBV24-1 to TRBJ1-3; D uncertain. CDR3 length: 13 residues. Germline values: CDR1 KGHDR, CDR2 SFDVKD. V lost 5 bases to trimming and J lost 3 bases, with 7 bases between them. CDR3 in DNA: TGTGCCACCAGTGGTCCCTTTGGAAACACCATATATTTT. Translated: CATSGPFGNTIYF.

This clonotype was detected a few times. This chain connects TRBV20-1 to TRBJ2-7; TRBD2 might be the D (5 bases). The CDR3 sequence is 14 residues long. Germline CDR1 is DFQATT and CDR2 is SNEGSKA (reference sequence). V lost 6 bases, J lost 4 bases, and 19 bases lay in between. The chain's CDR3 is CSAPKRRLGYEQYF. As DNA, the CDR3 is TGCAGTGCCCCTAAACGGAGGCTGGGGTACGAGCAGTACTTC.

The rearrangement uses TRBV7-9 and TRBJ2-5, with D hard to call. The germline V gene encodes CDR1 SEHNR and CDR2 FQNEAQ (reference sequence). With 4 bases removed from V and 2 bases from J, the gap between germline ends came to 14 bases. There are 15 residues in the CDR3. Here the CDR3 reads CASSSRPLGQETQYF. The CDR3 DNA reads as TGTGCCAGCAGCTCCCGACCCCTCGGACAAGAGACCCAGTACTTC.

This clonotype has a handful of counts. The chain employs TRBV12-3 or TRBV12-4 and TRBJ1-5; the D is unclear. With 2 bases removed from V and 8 bases from J, the gap between germline ends came to 13 bases. This CDR3 comprises 14 residues. The CDR3: CASSLSTQWEPQHF. As DNA, the CDR3 is TGTGCCAGCAGTTTATCGACCCAATGGGAGCCCCAGCATTTT.

This clonotype was seen a handful of times. The chain joins TRBV6-1 to TRBJ2-1; 12 nucleotides match TRBD2. Germline trimming cut 6 bases from V and 8 bases from J; bases unmatched to any gene: 8. Germline CDR1 and CDR2: MNHNS and SASEGT. The CDR3 is 15 residues long. CDR3: CASSRLAGGLDEQFF. The CDR3 bases are TGTGCCAGCAGCCGCCTAGCGGGAGGGTTAGATGAGCAGTTCTTC.

This clonotype was seen a few times. The chain recombines TRBV7-2 with TRBJ2-5; 11 positions match TRBD2. The CDR3 spans 19 residues. The germline gives CDR1 SGHTA, CDR2 FQGNSA. The V gene end was trimmed by 1 base and the J gene end by 0 bases; junction bases not matched to a gene: 10. The CDR3 sequence is CASSLVWTSGFSDQETQYF. DNA for the CDR3: TGTGCCAGCAGCTTAGTTTGGACTAGCGGGTTCTCCGACCAAGAGACCCAGTACTTC. The whole variable domain, filled in from reference TRBV7-2 and TRBJ2-5, reads GAGVSQSPSNKVTEKGKDVELRCDPISGHTALYWYRQSLGQGLEFLIYFQGNSAPDKSGLPSDRFSAERTGGSVSTLTIQRTQQEDSAVYLCASSLVWTSGFSDQETQYFGPGTRLLVL.

The gene calls are TRBV18 and TRBJ2-7, with D possibly matching TRBD1 (5 bases). Germline values: CDR1 KGHSH, CDR2 LQKENI. The CDR3 loop spans 14 amino acids. Deletions cut 4 bases from V and 0 bases from J, with 10 bases between. This CDR3 is CASSQDTSSYEQYF. CDR3 DNA: TGTGCCAGCTCACAGGACACCAGCTCCTACGAGCAGTACTTC.

J is TRBJ2-3 and V is TRBV20-1; maybe TRBD2 (5 bases). Deletions cut 6 bases from V and 4 bases from J, with 17 bases between. Looked up from germline, CDR1 is DFQATT and CDR2 is SNEGSKA (reference sequence). The CDR3 loop spans 14 amino acids. The CDR3 here is CSAPGGPPADTQYF. The CDR3 coding sequence is TGCAGTGCCCCCGGAGGACCCCCCGCAGATACGCAGTATTTT.

This clonotype was picked up a small number of times. This chain connects TRBV20-1 to TRBJ2-7, with D perhaps TRBD2 (6 bases). The CDR3 length is 15 residues. V dropped 0 bases and J dropped 1 base, with 13 bases sitting between them. Germline V lookup: CDR1 DFQATT, CDR2 SNEGSKA (reference sequence). The CDR3 reads CSARDSSDPSYEQYF. The DNA of the CDR3 is TGCAGTGCTAGAGATTCTAGCGATCCGTCCTACGAGCAGTACTTC.

The CDR3 region is CASSLVVAEETQYF. The CDR3 DNA follows: TGCGCCAGCAGCTTGGTAGTAGCGGAAGAGACCCAGTACTTC. The chain couples TRBV5-1 to TRBJ2-5; D might be TRBD2 (6 bases). Germline assignment: CDR1 SGHRS and CDR2 YFSETQ. Trimming took 0 bases from V and 3 from J, leaving 9 bases between them. This CDR3 is built from 14 residues.

V usage is TRBV20-1 and J usage is TRBJ2-4; unclear D gene. Germline V gene lookup returns CDR1 DFQATT and CDR2 SNEGSKA (reference sequence). The CDR3 is made up of 13 amino acids. V dropped 8 bases and J dropped 0 bases, with 11 bases sitting between them. The CDR3 coding sequence is TGCAGTAATACCAAGGGAGCCAAAAACATTCAGTACTTC. It codes for CSNTKGAKNIQYF.

This clonotype has more than one count but fewer than ten. V gene TRBV20-1 combines with J gene TRBJ2-1, with 14 nucleotides matching TRBD2. Germline-derived CDR1 and CDR2 are DFQATT and SNEGSKA (reference sequence). V dropped 5 bases and J dropped 2; count of bases not matched to a gene: 8. This CDR3 contains 17 residues. CDR3 bases: TGCAGTGCTCGCGCAGGGACTAGCGGGAGTGCCTACAATGAGCAGTTCTTC. Translated: CSARAGTSGSAYNEQFF.

This sequence joins TRBV4-2 and TRBJ2-1, with 7 bases fitting TRBD2. Per germline, CDR1 LGHNA and CDR2 YNFKEQ. V was pared by 4 bases and J by 3 bases, with 6 bases of the junction left unmatched. The CDR3 length is 15 residues. This CDR3 is CASSRERGFYNEQFF. The CDR3 coding sequence is TGTGCCAGCAGCCGAGAGCGGGGTTTCTACAATGAGCAGTTCTTC.

The genes are TRBV29-1 and TRBJ2-4, with 9 bases identical to TRBD1. This CDR3 region has 15 residues. J gave up 6 bases and V 6 bases, and 12 bases lay outside the gene matches. Germline V lookup: CDR1 SQVTM, CDR2 ANQGSEA. CDR3 DNA sequence: TGCAGCGTACGGGGACAGGGCAGGGAAGGAAACATTCAGTACTTC. Its protein is CSVRGQGREGNIQYF.

The chain uses TRBV4-1 and TRBJ2-1, with D hard to call. V gave up 4 bases and J gave up 0 bases, with 16 bases separating them. The germline V gene encodes CDR1 MGHRA and CDR2 YSYEKL. This CDR3 spans 17 amino acids. The CDR3 nucleotides read TGCGCCAGCAGCCCCAGGTTGTGGGCCCCCTCCTACAATGAGCAGTTCTTC. Its translation is CASSPRLWAPSYNEQFF.

The V gene is TRBV19, the J gene TRBJ2-3, with 8 positions matching TRBD2. The CDR3 spans 20 residues. After removal of 0 bases from V and 3 bases from J, the junction contained 17 bases not matched to a gene. CDR1 and CDR2 (germline): LNHDA, SQIVND (reference sequence). The CDR3 here is CASSIDLGLSAGEWTDTQYF. The CDR3 DNA is TGTGCCAGTAGTATAGATCTGGGACTTTCAGCGGGAGAATGGACAGATACGCAGTATTTT.

This rearrangement joins TRBV7-3 to TRBJ2-1; D not certain. CDR3 size: 15 residues. The ends were cut back, 5 bases at V and 6 bases at J, with 17 bases in the middle. Germline V lookup: CDR1 SGHTA, CDR2 FQGTGA. The CDR3 DNA reads TGTGCCAGCAGCCGAGAGCCGACCCCCTCCAATGAGCAGTTCTTC. Its protein product is CASSREPTPSNEQFF. Supplemented by reference TRBV7-3 and TRBJ2-1, the full variable domain reads GAGVSQTPSNKVTEKGKYVELRCDPISGHTALYWYRQSLGQGPEFLIYFQGTGAADDSGLPNDRFFAVRPEGSVSTLKIQRTERGDSAVYLCASSREPTPSNEQFFGPGTRLTVL.

This clonotype was seen a handful of times. The chain joins TRBV4-3 to TRBJ2-6; D remains unclear. The CDR3 contains 16 residues. Germline values: CDR1 LGHNA, CDR2 YSLEER. The V end was cut by 0 bases, the J end by 1 base, with 7 bases between. CDR3 sequence: CASSQDPRSGANVLTF. CDR3 bases: TGCGCCAGCAGCCAAGATCCTCGTTCTGGGGCCAACGTCCTGACTTTC.

This clonotype was seen only a few times. CDR3 amino acids: CASRLRGTNEKLFF. The DNA for the CDR3 is TGTGCCAGCCGATTGAGAGGGACTAATGAAAAACTGTTTTTT. The chain employs TRBV2 and TRBJ1-4; D unresolved. Germline loops: CDR1 SNHLY, CDR2 FYNNEI. V lost 8 bases to trimming and J lost 2 bases, with 12 bases between them. The CDR3 has 14 residues.

This clonotype was recorded a few times. V usage is TRBV28 and J usage is TRBJ2-5; 8 nucleotides match TRBD2. V was clipped by 6 bases and J by 5 bases; unmatched bases: 14. There are 16 residues in the CDR3. Germline values: CDR1 MDHEN, CDR2 SYDVKM. The chain's CDR3 is CASSFERSGRGETQYF. The CDR3 DNA is TGTGCCAGCAGCTTCGAAAGATCCGGGAGGGGTGAGACCCAGTACTTC. Using reference TRBV28 and TRBJ2-5 for the parts outside the CDR3, the full variable domain is DVKVTQSSRYLVKRTGEKVFLECVQDMDHENMFWYRQDPGLGLRLIYFSYDVKMKEKGDIPEGYSVSREKKERFSLILESASTNQTSMYLCASSFERSGRGETQYFGPGTRLLVL.

This rearrangement joins TRBV5-1 to TRBJ1-2, with D perhaps TRBD1 (5 bases). Germline V gene lookup returns CDR1 SGHRS and CDR2 YFSETQ. The CDR3 totals 15 residues. Trimming stripped 6 bases from V and 0 bases from J, with 15 bases between. The CDR3 DNA is TGCGCCAGCATCCCCGGGGCCGCCTCTAACTATGGCTACACCTTC. Translated, it gives CASIPGAASNYGYTF.

In its sample, this clonotype was seen once. This chain links TRBV7-2 with TRBJ2-5, with D possibly matching TRBD1 (6 bases). V was cut by 3 bases and J by 4 bases, with 15 bases left in between. The CDR3 spans 15 residues. The germline V gene has CDR1 SGHTA and CDR2 FQGNSA. DNA for the CDR3: TGTGCCAGCAGCTTCGCCAGGGGCTCGGGAGAGACCCAGTACTTC. Its translation is CASSFARGSGETQYF.

The chain employs TRBV5-4 and TRBJ2-3; TRBD2 aligns across 8 bases. CDR3 length: 15 residues. Germline V gives CDR1 SGHNT, CDR2 YYREEE (reference sequence). J was trimmed by 3 bases and V by 4 bases; bases with no gene match: 7. The CDR3 DNA is TGTGCCAGCAGCCCTGAGCGGGAGTCGACAGATACGCAGTATTTT. Amino acids: CASSPERESTDTQYF.

The V and J genes are TRBV5-6 and TRBJ2-7; D perhaps matches TRBD1 (5 bases). CDR1 SGHDT and CDR2 YYEEEE come from the germline V gene. With 3 bases removed from V and 5 bases from J, the gap between germline ends came to 15 bases. The CDR3 is 14 residues long. The DNA for the CDR3 is TGTGCCAGCAGCTACAGGTATCGGAGCGACGAGCAGTACTTC. Its translation: CASSYRYRSDEQYF.